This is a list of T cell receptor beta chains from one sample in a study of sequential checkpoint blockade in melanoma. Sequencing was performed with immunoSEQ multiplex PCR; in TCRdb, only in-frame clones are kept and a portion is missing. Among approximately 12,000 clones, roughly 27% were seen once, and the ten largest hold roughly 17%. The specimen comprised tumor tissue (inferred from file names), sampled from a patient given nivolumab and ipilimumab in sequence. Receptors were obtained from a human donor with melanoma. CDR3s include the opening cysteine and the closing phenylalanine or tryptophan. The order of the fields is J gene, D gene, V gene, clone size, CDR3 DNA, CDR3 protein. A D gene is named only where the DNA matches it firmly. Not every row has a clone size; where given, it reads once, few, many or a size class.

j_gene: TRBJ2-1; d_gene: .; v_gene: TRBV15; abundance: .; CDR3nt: TGTGCCACCAGCAGAGATTATAGGGCGCCCAGGGGTTACAATGAGCAGTTCTTC; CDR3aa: CATSRDYRAPRGYNEQFF
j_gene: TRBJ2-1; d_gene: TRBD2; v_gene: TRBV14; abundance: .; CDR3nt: TGTGCCAGCAGCCAGGGACTAGCGGGAGGTATCAATGAGCAGTTCTTC; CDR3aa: CASSQGLAGGINEQFF
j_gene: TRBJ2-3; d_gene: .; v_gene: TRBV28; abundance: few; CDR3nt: TGTGCCAGCAGTTTATTGTCGGTCTTGGGGGGTGAACTTACAACAGATACGCAGTATTTT; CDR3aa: CASSLLSVLGGELTTDTQYF
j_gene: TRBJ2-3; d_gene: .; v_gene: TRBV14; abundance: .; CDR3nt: TGTGCCAGCAGCAGACCCGGGACAACTTTCACAGATACGCAGTATTTT; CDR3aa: CASSRPGTTFTDTQYF
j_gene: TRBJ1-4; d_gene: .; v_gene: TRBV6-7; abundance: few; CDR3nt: TGTGCCAGCAGTTACTCGTCGAAACTGTTTTTT; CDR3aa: CASSYSSKLFF
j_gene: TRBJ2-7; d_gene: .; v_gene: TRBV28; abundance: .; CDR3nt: TGTGCCAGCAGTTTGGGGGTTGCAGACGAGCAGTACTTC; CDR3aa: CASSLGVADEQYF
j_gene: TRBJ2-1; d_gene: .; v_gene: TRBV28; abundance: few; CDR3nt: TGTGCCAGCACCCCTGGGGGAAACTCCTACAATGAGCAGTTCTTC; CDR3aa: CASTPGGNSYNEQFF
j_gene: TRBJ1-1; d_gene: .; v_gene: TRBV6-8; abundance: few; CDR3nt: TGTGCCAGCAGTCGGACTATAACAGGGACCACTGAAGCTTTCTTT; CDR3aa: CASSRTITGTTEAFF
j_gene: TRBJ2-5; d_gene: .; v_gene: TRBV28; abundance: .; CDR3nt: TGTGCCAGCAAGGCGGGCCCCCAAGAGACCCAGTACTTC; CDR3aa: CASKAGPQETQYF
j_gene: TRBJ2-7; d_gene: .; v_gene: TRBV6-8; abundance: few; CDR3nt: TGTGCCAGCAGTTACCCTCCCTCCTACGAGCAGTACTTC; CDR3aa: CASSYPPSYEQYF
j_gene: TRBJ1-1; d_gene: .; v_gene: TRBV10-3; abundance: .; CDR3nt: TGTGCCATCAGTGAGTCCAAGGGGAAGGTCTCTGAAGCTTTCTTT; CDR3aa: CAISESKGKVSEAFF
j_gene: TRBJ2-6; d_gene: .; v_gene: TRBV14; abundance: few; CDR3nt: TGTGCCAGCAGCAGTAGGGCCGCTGGGGCCAACGTCCTGACTTTC; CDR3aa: CASSSRAAGANVLTF
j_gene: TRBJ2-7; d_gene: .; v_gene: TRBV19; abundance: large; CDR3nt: TGTGCCAGTAGTATTACCGGGACTGCCCCCTACGAGCAGTACTTC; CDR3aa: CASSITGTAPYEQYF
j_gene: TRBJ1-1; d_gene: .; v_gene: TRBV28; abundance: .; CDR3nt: TGTGCCAGCAGTTTATCGGCTGGAGGCACTGAAGCTTTCTTT; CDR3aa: CASSLSAGGTEAFF
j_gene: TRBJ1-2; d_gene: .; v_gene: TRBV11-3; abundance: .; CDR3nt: TGTGCCAGCAGCTTAGGCGTTTCAGCCTATGGCTACACCTTC; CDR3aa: CASSLGVSAYGYTF
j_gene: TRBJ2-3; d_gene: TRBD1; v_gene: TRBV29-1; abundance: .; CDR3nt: TGCAGTGGTGGAGGGACAGGGGGTACAGATACGCAGTATTTT; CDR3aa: CSGGGTGGTDTQYF
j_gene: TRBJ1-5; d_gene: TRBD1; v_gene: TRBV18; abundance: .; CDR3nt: TGTGCCAGTTCGTACAGGGGTGGGAATCAGCCCCAGCATTTT; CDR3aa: CASSYRGGNQPQHF
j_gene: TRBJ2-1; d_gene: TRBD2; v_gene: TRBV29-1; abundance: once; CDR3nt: TGCAGCGCAAGACTAGCGGGAGAGAATGAGCAGTTCTTC; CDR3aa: CSARLAGENEQFF
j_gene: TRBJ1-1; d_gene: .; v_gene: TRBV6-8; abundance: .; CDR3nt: TGTGCCAGCAGTAACTACCTTAGGACCCCAAAGGGGAACACTGAAGCTTTCTTT; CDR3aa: CASSNYLRTPKGNTEAFF
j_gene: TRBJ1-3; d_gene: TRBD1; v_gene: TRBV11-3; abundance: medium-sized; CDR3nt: TGTGCCAGCAGCTTAGATAACAGGGGTAACACCATATATTTT; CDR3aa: CASSLDNRGNTIYF
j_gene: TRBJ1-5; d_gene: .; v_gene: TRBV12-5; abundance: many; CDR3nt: TGTGCCAGCACCCGGGGGGGGCTTGGGCAGCCCCAGCATTTT; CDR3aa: CASTRGGLGQPQHF
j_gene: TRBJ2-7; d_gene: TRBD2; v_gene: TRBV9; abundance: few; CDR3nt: TGTGCCAGCAGCCCTAGGGACTATAGCTCCTACGAGCAGTACTTC; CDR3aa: CASSPRDYSSYEQYF